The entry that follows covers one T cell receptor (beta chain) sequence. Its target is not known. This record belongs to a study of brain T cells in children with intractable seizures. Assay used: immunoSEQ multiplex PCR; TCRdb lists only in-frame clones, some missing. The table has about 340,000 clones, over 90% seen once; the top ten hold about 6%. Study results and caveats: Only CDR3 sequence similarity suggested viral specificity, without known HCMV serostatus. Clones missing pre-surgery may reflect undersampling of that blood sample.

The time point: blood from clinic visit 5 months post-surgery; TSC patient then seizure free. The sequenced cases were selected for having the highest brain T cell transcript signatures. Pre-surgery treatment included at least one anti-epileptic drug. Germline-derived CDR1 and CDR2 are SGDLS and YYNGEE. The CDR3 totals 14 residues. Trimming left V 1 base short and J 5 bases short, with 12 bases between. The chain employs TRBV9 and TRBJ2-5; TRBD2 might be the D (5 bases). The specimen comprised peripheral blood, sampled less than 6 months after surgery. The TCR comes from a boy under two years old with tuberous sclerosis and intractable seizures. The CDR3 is CASSVNPRGETQYF. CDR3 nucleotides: TGTGCCAGCAGCGTAAACCCTAGAGGGGAGACCCAGTACTTC. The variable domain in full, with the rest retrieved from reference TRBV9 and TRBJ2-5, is DSGVTQTPKHLITATGQRVTLRCSPRSGDLSVYWYQQSLDQGLQFLIQYYNGEERAKGNILERFSAQQFPDLHSELNLSSLELGDSALYFCASSVNPRGETQYFGPGTRLLVL.